This T cell receptor (beta chain) was recorded in a study of blood T cells in healthy people across ages (dated by TCRdb to 2014 to 2015). At the level of the whole study: In model experiments, template switching captured about one uniquely barcoded TCR beta cDNA molecule for every two T cells. Using the same blood draw, the study looked at two additional independent replicas of 1 million unique cDNA reads for two donors, one aged 18 to 29 and the other aged 80 or older. The donors were split into four age groups: young (average 16 years), middle-aged (more than 35), aged (around 67) and long-lived (under 90). To track age-related changes in TCR beta repertoire diversity, the study relied on deep sequencing normalized with unique cDNA molecular identifiers. Study-level results and caveats: A strong correlation was found between observed TCR beta diversity and the percentage of naive T cells measured by flow cytometry. Since profiling was done on bulk unsorted PBMCs, naive and antigen-experienced compartments could not be conclusively compared. Observed TCR beta diversity per million T cells fell roughly linearly with age, and a significant reduction was already apparent by age roughly 40. The CMV infection status of donors was not known, potentially confounding age-related changes in expanded clonotypes. Estimates of total diversity based on one million sequenced T cells were regarded as lower bounds and as underestimates. Compared with the aged group, the long-lived group had more naive CD4+ T cells, fewer expanded clones and increased TCR diversity, a pattern suggesting age selection.

Systemically healthy Caucasian individuals from Russia, around 39 in total and aged 6 to 90 years, were included as donors. About 9.8 milliliters of peripheral blood were drawn from each donor into EDTA-treated Vacutainer tubes. Ficoll-Paque density-gradient centrifugation was used to isolate PBMCs, with at least 7 million per sample. Trizol reagent was used to extract total RNA from the PBMCs, yielding at least 5 micrograms per sample. The percentages of naive CD45RAhigh/CD27high T cells were determined by flow cytometry on a PBMC aliquot from every donor. This clonotype has more than one count but fewer than ten. What antigen it recognizes has not been identified. The record has no base qualities; no much larger clone is one base away. The germline V gene encodes CDR1 SGHRS and CDR2 YFSETQ. Counted from cysteine to phenylalanine, this CDR3 has 14 amino acids. The CDR3 DNA has 42 bases and is translated from base 1. Between the V and J ends, shortened by 0 bases and 2 bases respectively, the junction contains 9 bases.

Preparation of the library involved 5' RACE. Sequencing was carried out with an Illumina HiSeq 2500. A second roughly 6 to 11 cycle PCR used a sample-barcoded 5' primer and a J-beta primer mix. A template-switch 5' adaptor carrying 12 random nucleotides introduced a unique molecular identifier onto each TCR beta cDNA molecule. Each sample yielded at least 3 million CDR3-containing paired-end reads. First-strand cDNA synthesis was performed from all RNA using the Mint cDNA synthesis kit, with priming by a TRBC-specific oligonucleotide. All cDNA was treated with uracil-DNA glycosylase and then went through a first 18-cycle PCR with the universal primers M1SS and BC2_uni_R. The paper's processing steps were these. For normalization, 1 million high-quality reads were randomly selected from each sample, with every read carrying a distinct molecular identifier. Instead of being binned into consensus sequences, reads that shared molecular identifiers were thrown out. MiTCR, run with a Q25 quality threshold and the strictest error-elimination algorithm, handled CDR3 identification, clonotype clustering and error correction. A nonparametric unseen species model with Euler transformation was used to estimate a lower bound on total TCR beta diversity. The raw public data were reprocessed by TCRdb itself: fastp quality trimming at Q25, MiXCR clonotype calling, in-frame beta chains only. Identical CDR3 protein sequences are pooled into one entry, listed with their most common genes and DNA. The V and J calls reflect TCRdb's pipeline rather than the authors' work. A total of approximately 760,000 distinct CDR3 sequences appear in this sample, approximately 25% of them only once. The ten largest clones capture under 10% of the sample.

These data are also associated with another study on T cells of mothers and their children. Per the second study: Donors were nine systemically healthy Caucasian individuals: three mothers and their six children. cDNA synthesis consumed the entire amount of extracted RNA, loaded at about 1.5 ug RNA in each 15 ul reaction. In the second PCR, the M1S primer introduced both the sample barcodes and 2-4 random nucleotides. More than 8 million TCR beta CDR3 reads were obtained from each mother, and about 3 million reads were obtained from each child. Thymic selection similarly shapes TCR recombination output in related and unrelated pairs, with minor effect from inherited differences. Related mother-child pairs always showed normalized repertoire overlap that was slightly higher than in unrelated mother-child pairs, though the difference was never significant. No persistent microchimeric T cell clones were found, with a detection sensitivity of 85 to 100 clones per million clonotypes. In the study, deep NGS was used to compare the TCR beta repertoires of mothers and children, and features distinguishing related mother-child pairs from unrelated individuals were sought. The mean age was 40 +/- 4 years for the mothers and about 10 +/- 4 years for the children. After adapter ligation was performed with NEBNext reagents, the libraries were sequenced on an Illumina HiSeq 2000 with 100+100 nt paired-end reads. To prevent cross-contamination, the mother and child libraries were prepared a month apart and were sequenced in separate runs. For each donor, between about 450,000 and 2,300,000 distinct TCR beta clonotypes were identified. Naive TCR beta clonotypes were estimated from low-frequency clonotypes matched to each donor's FACS-determined naive share, without sorting.

The clonotype originates from a boy aged 5-17 years in good health. This sequence uses TRBV5-1 and TRBJ2-7, with the D gene tentatively TRBD1 or TRBD2, based on 5 matching bases in each. The sequenced material came from blood. The DNA sequence is TGCGCCAGCAGCTTGGGGGACGGAGCCTACGAGCAGTACTTC. Translated, it reads CASSLGDGAYEQYF.